This entry is about one T cell receptor beta chain. Trimming took off 6 bases at V and 7 bases at J, with 25 bases between the two ends. This CDR3 region has 17 residues. The data were obtained in a study of blood T cell repertoires in COVID-19. Authors' analysis steps: Cell counts per sample came from amplifying reference gene primers. Data came from immunoSEQ multiplex PCR; TCRdb stores just in-frame clones and leaves some out. V, J and clone size are those of that table, while D and trimming were read from the DNA. The data contain roughly 250,000 clones, over 80% of them seen just once; the ten biggest clones take up 1.5% to 2%.

The V and J genes are TRBV23-1 and TRBJ2-4, with D tentatively TRBD1 (7 bases). TRBV23-1 is marked as an open reading frame, function uncertain. The clonotype comes from a woman aged 18-35 years who had recovered from COVID-19. The sequencing sample was made of PBMCs or T cells enriched from blood (not recorded which). The CDR3 region is CASSRNSTSPGGNIQYF. The CDR3 DNA reads as TGCGCCAGCAGCAGGAACAGCACGTCCCCAGGGGGGAACATTCAGTACTTC.